The rows below give T cell receptor beta chains drawn from one sample of a study of patients and donors after allogeneic stem cell transplantation. TCRdb reprocessed the RT-PCR reads via MiXCR and lists one record per CDR3 protein. The table records approximately 200,000 distinct CDR3 sequences, around 40% of them present only once. The sequenced sample was blood, either unsorted or a sorted T cell fraction (not recorded which). These receptors were obtained from a human donor who was either an allogeneic HSCT recipient or a stem cell or donor lymphocyte infusion donor (not recorded which). It is not recorded whose cells these are; they may come from a transplant donor. Each CDR3 is given with its conserved first and last residue. The order of the fields is CDR3 length, clone size, D gene, J gene, V gene, CDR3 protein, CDR3 DNA. D genes are given only for firm matches. Not all rows give a size; the values are once, few, many and, for expanded clones, a class.

15 | few | TRBD1 | TRBJ2-1 | TRBV5-1 | CASSLGTGEWDEQFF | TGCGCCAGCAGCCTGGGGACAGGGGAGTGGGATGAGCAGTTCTTC
12 | few | NA | TRBJ1-1 | TRBV12-3/TRBV12-4 | CASSLGASEAFF | TGTGCCAGCAGTTTGGGGGCATCTGAAGCTTTCTTT
13 | NA | NA | TRBJ2-7 | TRBV24-1 | CATSLTGYYEQYF | TGTGCCACCTCCCTTACAGGATACTACGAGCAGTACTTC
16 | NA | NA | TRBJ2-2 | TRBV5-1 | CASSPGASTNTGELFF | TGCGCCAGCAGCCCCGGGGCTTCAACGAACACCGGGGAGCTGTTTTTT
15 | NA | NA | TRBJ1-6 | TRBV19 | CASRMAGPGDSPLHF | TGTGCCAGTAGGATGGCCGGGCCCGGAGATTCACCCCTCCACTTT
13 | NA | NA | TRBJ1-2 | TRBV6-2/TRBV6-3 | CASSYGTGSGYTF | TGTGCCAGCAGTTACGGGACGGGAAGTGGCTACACCTTC
14 | few | NA | TRBJ1-2 | TRBV7-3 | CASSVVGGEYGYTF | TGTGCCAGCAGCGTCGTGGGGGGCGAGTATGGCTACACCTTC
16 | NA | NA | TRBJ1-1 | TRBV10-3 | CAISESLGRGNTEAFF | TGTGCCATCAGTGAGTCTTTGGGGCGGGGGAACACTGAAGCTTTCTTT
16 | NA | TRBD2 | TRBJ2-1 | TRBV28 | CASSLPKASGYNEQFF | TGTGCCAGCAGTTTACCAAAGGCTAGCGGATACAATGAGCAGTTCTTC
15 | NA | TRBD2 | TRBJ2-3 | TRBV6-2/TRBV6-3 | CASSRGLAGADTQYF | TGTGCCAGCAGTAGGGGACTAGCGGGCGCAGATACGCAGTATTTT
15 | NA | TRBD1 | TRBJ1-1 | TRBV6-5 | CASSYISGTGGEAFF | TGTGCCAGCAGTTACATATCCGGGACAGGGGGTGAAGCTTTCTTT
11 | NA | NA | TRBJ1-1 | TRBV20-1 | CSGLMNTEAFF | TGCAGTGGACTCATGAACACTGAAGCTTTCTTT
14 | NA | TRBD1 | TRBJ2-1 | TRBV10-2 | CASSEFTGGDEQFF | TGCGCCAGCAGTGAGTTCACAGGGGGCGATGAGCAGTTCTTC
14 | NA | NA | TRBJ1-1 | TRBV25-1 | CASSHGGPTTEAFF | TGTGCCAGCAGTCATGGTGGACCGACCACTGAAGCTTTCTTT
14 | NA | NA | TRBJ1-5 | TRBV24-1 | CATSDNSSNQPQHF | TGTGCCACCAGTGATAACAGTAGCAATCAGCCCCAGCATTTT
16 | NA | TRBD1 | TRBJ1-3 | TRBV12-3/TRBV12-4 | CASSLRGGTSGNTIYF | TGTGCCAGCAGCCTCAGGGGGGGGACCTCTGGAAACACCATATATTTT
17 | many | TRBD1 | TRBJ1-5 | TRBV4-1 | CASSRTGAGHLNQPQHF | TGCGCCAGCAGCCGAACAGGGGCGGGACACCTCAATCAGCCCCAGCATTTT
13 | NA | NA | TRBJ1-1 | TRBV7-3 | CASTNDRNTEAFF | TGTGCCAGCACAAATGACAGGAACACTGAAGCTTTCTTT
16 | NA | NA | TRBJ2-2 | TRBV28 | CASSSYREKNTGELFF | TGTGCCAGCAGTTCATACAGGGAGAAGAACACCGGGGAGCTGTTTTTT
14 | few | NA | TRBJ1-2 | TRBV7-8 | CASSLAMGSYGYTF | TGTGCCAGCAGCTTAGCGATGGGGTCCTATGGCTACACCTTC
14 | few | NA | TRBJ1-5 | TRBV7-3 | CASSFEEPNQPQHF | TGTGCCAGCAGCTTCGAAGAACCGAATCAGCCCCAGCATTTT
13 | NA | NA | TRBJ1-2 | TRBV12-3/TRBV12-4 | CASSLGTPGGYTF | TGTGCCAGCAGTTTAGGGACTCCCGGTGGCTACACCTTC
12 | few | NA | TRBJ1-1 | TRBV20-1 | CSAPRLGTEAFF | TGCAGTGCCCCCCGTCTAGGCACTGAAGCTTTCTTT
15 | NA | TRBD1 | TRBJ1-4 | TRBV5-1 | CASSSTGATNEKLFF | TGCGCCAGCAGCTCGACAGGGGCAACTAATGAAAAACTGTTTTTT
15 | NA | NA | TRBJ2-5 | TRBV28 | CASRQTGVMQETQYF | TGTGCCAGCAGGCAAACAGGAGTCATGCAAGAGACCCAGTACTTC
17 | NA | NA | TRBJ2-2 | TRBV3-1 | CASSQVLRGANTGELFF | TGTGCCAGCAGCCAAGTCCTCAGGGGGGCAAACACCGGGGAGCTGTTTTTT
15 | NA | TRBD1 | TRBJ1-4 | TRBV12-3/TRBV12-4 | CASSLGQGVREKLFF | TGTGCCAGCAGTTTGGGACAGGGGGTCCGTGAAAAACTGTTTTTT
15 | few | NA | TRBJ1-2 | TRBV5-5 | CASSLYGVTSYGYTF | TGTGCCAGCAGCTTGTACGGCGTAACCAGCTATGGCTACACCTTC
15 | few | NA | TRBJ1-3 | TRBV7-9 | CASSFRGAGGNTIYF | TGTGCCAGCAGCTTTCGCGGGGCTGGTGGAAACACCATATATTTT
15 | NA | NA | TRBJ1-1 | TRBV5-1 | CASSPTGVLNTEAFF | TGCGCCAGCAGCCCCACGGGGGTCCTTAACACTGAAGCTTTCTTT
14 | NA | NA | TRBJ1-3 | TRBV18 | CASSPGNSGNTIYF | TGTGCCAGCTCACCGGGAAACTCTGGAAACACCATATATTTT
14 | NA | NA | TRBJ1-4 | TRBV12-3/TRBV12-4 | CASSFLLKGEKLFF | TGTGCCAGCAGTTTCCTACTTAAAGGGGAAAAACTGTTTTTT
13 | NA | NA | TRBJ1-5 | TRBV10-3 | CAISEAGRQPQHF | TGTGCCATCAGTGAAGCGGGACGTCAGCCCCAGCATTTT
16 | NA | NA | TRBJ2-7 | TRBV28 | CASSSIGLPKGYEQYF | TGTGCCAGCAGTTCGATCGGACTCCCGAAAGGCTACGAGCAGTACTTC
16 | NA | NA | TRBJ1-4 | TRBV20-1 | CSAAREGGGRNEKLFF | TGCAGTGCGGCCCGGGAAGGCGGGGGTCGTAATGAAAAACTGTTTTTT
13 | NA | NA | TRBJ1-3 | TRBV10-2 | CASSESTGNTIYF | TGCGCCAGCAGTGAGTCGACTGGAAACACCATATATTTT
13 | NA | NA | TRBJ1-2 | TRBV12-3/TRBV12-4 | CASSLEGIRGYTF | TGTGCCAGCAGTTTGGAGGGGATTCGGGGCTACACCTTC
13 | NA | TRBD1 | TRBJ1-1 | TRBV29-1 | CSARRQGETEAFF | TGCAGCGCCCGGAGACAGGGAGAGACTGAAGCTTTCTTT
13 | NA | TRBD1 | TRBJ1-1 | TRBV29-1 | CSVMDRGNTEAFF | TGCAGCGTTATGGACAGGGGGAACACTGAAGCTTTCTTT
13 | NA | NA | TRBJ1-1 | TRBV3-1 | CASSPPDETEAFF | TGTGCCAGCAGCCCCCCGGACGAGACTGAAGCTTTCTTT
16 | many | NA | TRBJ1-5 | TRBV4-2 | CASSDRGQSSNQPQHF | TGTGCCAGCAGCGATCGCGGACAGTCGAGCAATCAGCCCCAGCATTTT
16 | few | NA | TRBJ1-2 | TRBV3-1 | CASSQRGYRARYGYTF | TGTGCCAGCAGCCAGAGAGGGTACAGGGCGCGATATGGCTACACCTTC
14 | NA | TRBD2 | TRBJ2-2 | TRBV24-1 | CATSSGRVIGELFF | TGTGCCACCAGCTCGGGGAGGGTCATCGGGGAGCTGTTTTTT
14 | NA | TRBD1 | TRBJ1-2 | TRBV28 | CASRTGGANYGYTF | TGTGCCAGCAGGACAGGGGGCGCAAACTATGGCTACACCTTC
17 | few | TRBD2 | TRBJ2-1 | TRBV11-2 | CASSPSGLAGAYNEQFF | TGTGCCAGCAGCCCCAGCGGACTAGCGGGGGCCTACAATGAGCAGTTCTTC
15 | NA | NA | TRBJ1-1 | TRBV2 | CASSRRWGKNTEAFF | TGTGCCAGCAGTCGCCGGTGGGGGAAGAACACTGAAGCTTTCTTT